This record covers a single T cell receptor beta chain. MiXCR, run by TCRdb on the RT-PCR reads, gives a single entry per CDR3 protein. The data show approximately 170,000 distinct CDR3 sequences, with over 9.5% seen just once and 25% to 30% held by the top ten. The data were taken from a study of response to subunit inactivated influenza vaccine. The ends lost 6 bases at V and 0 bases at J; junction bases unmatched: 6. Per germline, CDR1 MDHEN and CDR2 SYDVKM. CDR3 length: 16 residues. The data were also submitted as part of a second study, on T cells expressing NK-cell markers. From that paper: The authors generated TCR beta cDNA through 5'RACE template switching with UMIs. Eight donors were sequenced, seven testing HCMV-seropositive and one testing seronegative. Dominant NKG2C+ clonotype frequencies of roughly 1.0-7.0% of CD8+ T cells were measured in more than 5 donors. The CD3+CD56-NKG2C+ fraction of several donors was also led by these clonotypes.

The V call is TRBV28, the J call TRBJ2-7; 12 bases match TRBD2. This clonotype was obtained from a man aged 50-59 years who received an inactivated influenza vaccine. Sequencing was performed on CD8+ T cells sorted from PBMCs, taken less than 13 days after vaccination. CDR3 amino acids: CASRWATSGSSYEQYF. In DNA form, the CDR3 reads TGTGCCAGCAGATGGGCGACTAGCGGGAGCTCCTACGAGCAGTACTTC.